This TCR beta chain was sequenced during a study of post-analysis software for immune sequencing data. Study information: The disease courses spanned relapsing-remitting, secondary progressive and progressive-relapsing forms of multiple sclerosis.

Ten or more counts support this clonotype. Its antigen is as yet unknown. Notes on the study in general: Five or six TRBV segments, TRBV5-6, TRBV5-1 and TRBV20-1 among them, were found more frequent in patients than controls.

The TCR beta cDNA libraries contained unique molecular identifiers. The source material, 1 to 10 million T cells, gave rise to 500,000 or so cDNA molecules. TCRdb analysed the PCR reads with MiXCR anew, one entry per CDR3 protein. The sample records approximately 660,000 distinct CDR3 sequences, 55% to 70% being singletons. The germline V gene encodes CDR1 MDHEN and CDR2 SYDVKM. V lost 3 bases and J lost 2, with 7 bases in between. This CDR3 contains 13 residues. The sequence was obtained from a girl aged 2 to 9 with multiple sclerosis. Sequenced: blood. The rearrangement links TRBV28 to TRBJ1-2, with D unresolved. The DNA of the CDR3 is TGTGCCAGCAGTTTGAATTTCAACTATGGCTACACCTTC. Translating gives CASSLNFNYGYTF.